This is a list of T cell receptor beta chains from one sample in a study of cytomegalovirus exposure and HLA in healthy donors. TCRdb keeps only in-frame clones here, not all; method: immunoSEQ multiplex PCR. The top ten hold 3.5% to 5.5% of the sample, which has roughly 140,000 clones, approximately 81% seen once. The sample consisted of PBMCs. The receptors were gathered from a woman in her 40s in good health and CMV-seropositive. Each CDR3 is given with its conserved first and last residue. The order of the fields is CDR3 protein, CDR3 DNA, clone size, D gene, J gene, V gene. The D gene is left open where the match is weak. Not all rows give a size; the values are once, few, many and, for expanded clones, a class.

CDR3 protein: CASSAAGASYEQYF
CDR3 DNA: TGTGCCAGCAGCGCAGCGGGGGCATCCTACGAGCAGTACTTC
clone size: once
D gene: TRBD2
J gene: TRBJ2-7
V gene: TRBV7-2

CDR3 protein: CASSLLPSDRNQPQHF
CDR3 DNA: TGTGCCAGCAGCTTGCTTCCGTCGGACAGAAATCAGCCCCAGCATTTT
clone size: .
D gene: .
J gene: TRBJ1-5
V gene: TRBV5-8

CDR3 protein: CASSFLTGTYEQYF
CDR3 DNA: TGCGCCAGCAGCTTTTTGACTGGAACCTACGAGCAGTACTTC
clone size: .
D gene: .
J gene: TRBJ2-7
V gene: TRBV5-1

CDR3 protein: CASSQGERNQETQYF
CDR3 DNA: TGTGCCAGCAGCCAAGGAGAGCGTAACCAAGAGACCCAGTACTTC
clone size: .
D gene: .
J gene: TRBJ2-5
V gene: TRBV4-2

CDR3 protein: CASSGQGNTEAFF
CDR3 DNA: TGCGCCAGCAGCGGGCAGGGGAACACTGAAGCTTTCTTT
clone size: .
D gene: .
J gene: TRBJ1-1
V gene: TRBV5-1

CDR3 protein: CASSQDPSTGANVLTF
CDR3 DNA: TGTGCCAGCAGCCAAGATCCCAGTACTGGGGCCAACGTCCTGACTTTC
clone size: few
D gene: .
J gene: TRBJ2-6
V gene: TRBV4-1

CDR3 protein: CASTQGNFGKLFF
CDR3 DNA: TGTGCCAGCACCCAGGGGAATTTTGGAAAACTGTTTTTT
clone size: .
D gene: .
J gene: TRBJ1-4
V gene: TRBV25-1

CDR3 protein: CASSLVGENTEAFF
CDR3 DNA: TGCGCCAGCAGCTTGGTCGGAGAGAACACTGAAGCTTTCTTT
clone size: .
D gene: .
J gene: TRBJ1-1
V gene: TRBV5-1

CDR3 protein: CASSSTVGGAYF
CDR3 DNA: TGTGCCAGCAGTTCAACCGTGGGGGGGGCCTACTTC
clone size: .
D gene: .
J gene: TRBJ2-4
V gene: TRBV28

CDR3 protein: CASSYGTADRDYGYTF
CDR3 DNA: TGTGCCAGCAGTTACGGGACCGCGGACAGGGACTATGGCTACACCTTC
clone size: .
D gene: TRBD1
J gene: TRBJ1-2
V gene: TRBV6-5

CDR3 protein: CASSQGRGTLSGTEAFF
CDR3 DNA: TGCGCCAGCAGCCAAGGCAGGGGAACTTTATCGGGGACTGAAGCTTTCTTT
clone size: .
D gene: .
J gene: TRBJ1-1
V gene: TRBV4-3

CDR3 protein: CASSSEPPGESNQPQHF
CDR3 DNA: TGTGCCAGCAGCTCCGAACCCCCAGGGGAGAGCAATCAGCCCCAGCATTTT
clone size: .
D gene: .
J gene: TRBJ1-5
V gene: TRBV7-2

CDR3 protein: CASSVTGGDYGYTF
CDR3 DNA: TGTGCCAGTAGTGTTACAGGGGGCGACTATGGCTACACCTTC
clone size: .
D gene: TRBD1
J gene: TRBJ1-2
V gene: TRBV19

CDR3 protein: CASSLQNRVTDEQYF
CDR3 DNA: TGTGCCAGCAGTCTTCAAAACAGGGTGACCGACGAGCAGTACTTC
clone size: .
D gene: .
J gene: TRBJ2-7
V gene: TRBV27

CDR3 protein: CAISPLAPSDTGELFF
CDR3 DNA: TGTGCCATCAGTCCACTAGCGCCGTCCGACACCGGGGAGCTGTTTTTT
clone size: .
D gene: TRBD2
J gene: TRBJ2-2
V gene: TRBV10-3

CDR3 protein: CASSRAAAYGYTF
CDR3 DNA: TGTGCCAGTAGTAGGGCAGCCGCCTATGGCTACACCTTC
clone size: .
D gene: .
J gene: TRBJ1-2
V gene: TRBV19

CDR3 protein: CASTPGRAPYEQYF
CDR3 DNA: TGTGCCAGCACTCCTGGGAGGGCCCCCTACGAGCAGTACTTC
clone size: .
D gene: TRBD2
J gene: TRBJ2-7
V gene: TRBV27

CDR3 protein: CSVSPGDTIYF
CDR3 DNA: TGCAGCGTTTCGCCTGGAGACACCATATATTTT
clone size: .
D gene: .
J gene: TRBJ1-3
V gene: TRBV29-1

CDR3 protein: CASSPRAGALNEQFF
CDR3 DNA: TGTGCCAGCAGCCCAAGGGCGGGGGCCCTAAATGAGCAGTTCTTC
clone size: .
D gene: .
J gene: TRBJ2-1
V gene: TRBV7-3

CDR3 protein: CASSLRTGGSYEQYF
CDR3 DNA: TGTGCCAGCAGTTTAAGGACAGGGGGTTCCTACGAGCAGTACTTC
clone size: .
D gene: TRBD1
J gene: TRBJ2-7
V gene: TRBV27

CDR3 protein: CASSRWTGSGNTIYF
CDR3 DNA: TGTGCCAGCAGCCGCTGGACAGGGTCTGGAAACACCATATATTTT
clone size: once
D gene: TRBD1
J gene: TRBJ1-3
V gene: TRBV5-4

CDR3 protein: CASSFYPGTDTQYF
CDR3 DNA: TGTGCCAGCAGCTTCTACCCGGGCACAGATACGCAGTATTTT
clone size: .
D gene: .
J gene: TRBJ2-3
V gene: TRBV7-2

CDR3 protein: CASTRVWGTEAFF
CDR3 DNA: TGTGCCAGCACCAGGGTCTGGGGCACTGAAGCTTTCTTT
clone size: .
D gene: .
J gene: TRBJ1-1
V gene: TRBV6-1

CDR3 protein: CASSPPWTGESGETQYF
CDR3 DNA: TGTGCCAGCTCACCACCGTGGACAGGGGAGTCCGGAGAGACCCAGTACTTC
clone size: .
D gene: TRBD1
J gene: TRBJ2-5
V gene: TRBV18

CDR3 protein: CASSYGGLAGLNEQFF
CDR3 DNA: TGTGCCAGCAGCTATGGAGGGCTAGCGGGGCTCAATGAGCAGTTCTTC
clone size: .
D gene: TRBD2
J gene: TRBJ2-1
V gene: TRBV7-2

CDR3 protein: CASSFGTGGGNEQFF
CDR3 DNA: TGTGCCAGCAGTTTCGGGACAGGGGGAGGGAATGAGCAGTTCTTC
clone size: .
D gene: TRBD1
J gene: TRBJ2-1
V gene: TRBV11-2

CDR3 protein: CAISEVGGTGELFF
CDR3 DNA: TGTGCCATCAGTGAGGTGGGGGGCACCGGGGAGCTGTTTTTT
clone size: .
D gene: .
J gene: TRBJ2-2
V gene: TRBV10-3

CDR3 protein: CSSSIQGAYEQYF
CDR3 DNA: TGTTCCAGCAGCATACAGGGGGCCTACGAGCAGTACTTC
clone size: .
D gene: TRBD1
J gene: TRBJ2-7
V gene: TRBV7-9

CDR3 protein: CASSILGTDTQYF
CDR3 DNA: TGTGCCAGTAGTATACTTGGCACAGATACGCAGTATTTT
clone size: .
D gene: .
J gene: TRBJ2-3
V gene: TRBV19

CDR3 protein: CASSRGRAVPEAFF
CDR3 DNA: TGTGCCAGCAGCCGGGGGAGGGCGGTTCCTGAAGCTTTCTTT
clone size: medium-sized
D gene: .
J gene: TRBJ1-1
V gene: TRBV5-6

CDR3 protein: CASTSDPGAQETQYF
CDR3 DNA: TGTGCCAGCACTTCAGACCCGGGAGCTCAAGAGACCCAGTACTTC
clone size: .
D gene: .
J gene: TRBJ2-5
V gene: TRBV28

CDR3 protein: CASSFNILPQHF
CDR3 DNA: TGTGCCAGCAGCTTCAACATTCTGCCCCAGCATTTT
clone size: once
D gene: .
J gene: TRBJ1-5
V gene: TRBV7-2

CDR3 protein: CATSAQREVVYEQYF
CDR3 DNA: TGTGCCACCTCGGCTCAGCGGGAGGTAGTCTACGAGCAGTACTTC
clone size: .
D gene: TRBD2
J gene: TRBJ2-7
V gene: TRBV15

CDR3 protein: CASSRPGRGDQETQYF
CDR3 DNA: TGCGCCAGCAGTAGACCGGGACGGGGGGACCAAGAGACCCAGTACTTC
clone size: .
D gene: TRBD2
J gene: TRBJ2-5
V gene: TRBV5-1

CDR3 protein: CASSYPGQGAVEAFF
CDR3 DNA: TGTGCCAGCAGTTACCCGGGACAGGGGGCGGTTGAAGCTTTCTTT
clone size: .
D gene: TRBD1
J gene: TRBJ1-1
V gene: TRBV6-5

CDR3 protein: CASSQTGFSNQPQHF
CDR3 DNA: TGTGCCAGCAGCCAAACGGGGTTTAGCAATCAGCCCCAGCATTTT
clone size: .
D gene: .
J gene: TRBJ1-5
V gene: TRBV6-1

CDR3 protein: CASSLGAPSGSPDTQYF
CDR3 DNA: TGTGCCAGCAGCCTCGGAGCCCCCAGCGGAAGTCCAGATACGCAGTATTTT
clone size: few
D gene: .
J gene: TRBJ2-3
V gene: TRBV4-2

CDR3 protein: CASSGDSNTEAFF
CDR3 DNA: TGTGCCAGCAGCGGTGACAGCAACACTGAAGCTTTCTTT
clone size: few
D gene: .
J gene: TRBJ1-1
V gene: TRBV7-2

CDR3 protein: CASSEGAGELFF
CDR3 DNA: TGTGCCAGCAGTGAGGGGGCCGGGGAGCTGTTTTTT
clone size: few
D gene: .
J gene: TRBJ2-2
V gene: TRBV9

CDR3 protein: CASSSSTGASYEQYF
CDR3 DNA: TGTGCCAGCAGTTCCTCGACAGGGGCCTCCTACGAGCAGTACTTC
clone size: .
D gene: TRBD1
J gene: TRBJ2-7
V gene: TRBV27

CDR3 protein: CASSLTGAEGYTF
CDR3 DNA: TGTGCCAGCAGCCTAACAGGGGCGGAGGGCTACACCTTC
clone size: once
D gene: TRBD1
J gene: TRBJ1-2
V gene: TRBV9

CDR3 protein: CASGSSTYEQYF
CDR3 DNA: TGTGCCAGCGGGAGCTCAACCTACGAGCAGTACTTC
clone size: .
D gene: .
J gene: TRBJ2-7
V gene: TRBV25-1

CDR3 protein: CASRRTGNDNEKLFF
CDR3 DNA: TGTGCCAGCAGGCGGACAGGGAACGATAATGAAAAACTGTTTTTT
clone size: .
D gene: TRBD1
J gene: TRBJ1-4
V gene: TRBV6-1

CDR3 protein: CATSRESSGGSQPQHF
CDR3 DNA: TGTGCCACCAGCAGAGAATCGTCGGGGGGCTCTCAGCCCCAGCATTTT
clone size: few
D gene: .
J gene: TRBJ1-5
V gene: TRBV15

CDR3 protein: CASSYNRDRGQYEQYF
CDR3 DNA: TGTGCCAGCAGCTACAACCGGGACAGGGGTCAATACGAGCAGTACTTC
clone size: .
D gene: TRBD1
J gene: TRBJ2-7
V gene: TRBV7-2

CDR3 protein: CASSARRTSGMYEQFF
CDR3 DNA: TGTGCCAGCAGCGCCCGTCGGACTAGCGGGATGTATGAGCAGTTCTTC
clone size: .
D gene: TRBD2
J gene: TRBJ2-1
V gene: TRBV9

CDR3 protein: CASTNLASNEQFF
CDR3 DNA: TGTGCCAGCACAAACCTAGCATCCAATGAGCAGTTCTTC
clone size: .
D gene: .
J gene: TRBJ2-1
V gene: TRBV6-5